Following are 5 T cell receptor beta chains from one sample sequenced in a study of post-analysis software for immune sequencing data. These receptors' antigens are unknown. Incorporated into the TCR beta cDNA libraries were unique molecular identifiers, which served to reduce PCR and sequencing biases. One entry per CDR3 protein, called by TCRdb with MiXCR from the PCR reads. This sample has 750,000 to 950,000 distinct CDR3 sequences, with approximately 50% found just once. The study's findings and limits: Four or five TRBV segments were more frequent in patients than controls; TRBV5-6, TRBV5-1 and TRBV20-1 belonged to this group.

The sequenced sample consisted of blood. The origin of the receptors is a girl between 5 and 17 years old with multiple sclerosis.

The gene calls are TRBV27 and TRBJ1-6; a weak D match, TRBD1 (6 bases). Germline V gene sequence: CDR1 MNHEY, CDR2 SMNVEV (reference sequence). This CDR3 contains 15 residues. V was shortened by 3 bases and J by 5 bases, with 11 bases between the two germline ends. In DNA form, the CDR3 reads TGTGCCAGCAGTTTCGGGGGCCGGAATAATTCACCCCTCCACTTT. Protein product: CASSFGGRNNSPLHF.

This chain links TRBV24-1 with TRBJ2-5; perhaps TRBD1 as D (6 bases). Trimming took 2 bases from V and 1 from J, leaving 10 bases between them. This CDR3 contains 15 residues. The germline V gene encodes CDR1 KGHDR and CDR2 SFDVKD. The CDR3 protein is CATSDSQGFQETQYF. In nucleotides, the CDR3 is TGTGCCACCAGTGATTCACAGGGCTTCCAAGAGACCCAGTACTTC.

The chain links TRBV7-2 to TRBJ2-1, with no clear D. The assigned J gene may be wrong: the sequence end matches TRBJ2-7 better. The CDR3 sequence is 15 residues long. Germline V gene data show CDR1 as SGHTA and CDR2 as FQGNSA. CDR3 loop: CASRRWALYSYEQYF. In nucleotides, the CDR3 is TGTGCCAGCAGGCGATGGGCGTTGTATAGCTACGAGCAGTACTTC.

V is TRBV27 and J is TRBJ2-3; TRBD2 might be the D (6 bases). The germline gives CDR1 MNHEY, CDR2 SMNVEV (reference sequence). Trimming removed 5 bases from V and 6 bases from J, with 15 bases in between. The CDR3 has 14 amino acids. The CDR3, as DNA: TGTGCCAGCAGTCACGGGGACTTGCCGGATACGCAGTATTTT. Its translation: CASSHGDLPDTQYF.

The chain employs TRBV29-1 and TRBJ1-5; D uncertain. Per the germline V gene, CDR1 is SQVTM and CDR2 is ANQGSEA. The CDR3 runs 13 residues. The V end lost 3 bases, the J end lost 1 base, and 7 bases lay between the germline ends. Here the CDR3 reads CSVEVGSNQPQHF. The CDR3 nucleotides read TGCAGCGTTGAGGTGGGAAGCAATCAGCCCCAGCATTTT.